This T cell receptor (beta chain) stems from a study of Graves' ophthalmopathy and Graves' hyperthyroidism. Study observations and caveats: At approximately 70% sensitivity and approximately 74% specificity, the model predicted progression of the ophthalmopathy. Blood samples also showed most expanded thyroid clonotypes exceeding 0.001 frequency.

The TCR beta CDR3 regions underwent amplification from RNA transcripts. Investigators did first-round RT-PCR with HTBI primers, then second-round multiplex PCR. Via MiXCR, TCRdb re-called the multiplex PCR reads, giving one row per CDR3 protein. The sample has some 1.1 million distinct CDR3 sequences; roughly two fifths are singletons. In its sample, this clonotype was seen many times. The antigen is unknown. The authors enrolled newly diagnosed hyperthyroidism patients aged 18 to 65 with under 2 months' duration. The sample was peripheral blood or thyroid tissue (not recorded which). The sequence was collected from an adult man with Graves' hyperthyroidism.

The CDR3 is CASRQSQGIDGYTF. The CDR3 region has the DNA TGTGCCAGCAGACAAAGTCAGGGTATTGATGGCTACACCTTC. V usage is TRBV7-9 and J usage is TRBJ1-2; tentative D call: TRBD1 (5 bases). Germline CDR1 SEHNR, CDR2 FQNEAQ (reference sequence). The CDR3 sequence is 14 residues long. The V gene lost 6 bases and the J gene lost 6 bases, with 17 bases spanning the gap.